This T cell receptor (beta chain) was captured by sequencing in a study of blood T cell repertoires in COVID-19. The germline CDR1 and CDR2 sequences are SGHRS and YFSETQ. The CDR3 length is 16 residues. Trimming took 2 bases from V and 5 from J; bases not matched to a gene: 10. This clone was detected only a few times. Original processing methods: Estimation of nucleated cell counts was performed using reference gene primer amplification. Libraries were prepared by immunoSEQ multiplex PCR; TCRdb keeps only in-frame clonotypes and omits some of them. The V and J calls and clone size come from that table; D and trimming were worked out from the DNA. Counted here are tens of thousands of clones, 82% occurring once; the ten biggest clones make up about 3.9%.

The chain carries TRBV5-1 and TRBJ2-7, with 10 bases matching TRBD2. The sequence was collected from a woman in her fifties or sixties with acute or convalescent COVID-19. The sample taken for sequencing was peripheral blood. CDR3 sequence reads: CASSLLASGSRNEQYF. DNA for the CDR3: TGCGCCAGCAGCTTATTGGCTAGCGGGAGTAGGAACGAGCAGTACTTC.